The present T cell receptor (beta chain) was sequenced within a study of T-cell memory formation after mild COVID-19. Background on the study: TCR clusters were largely donor specific.

TCRdb re-derived calls from the 5' RACE reads in MiXCR, one entry per CDR3 protein. The table lists fewer than 650,000 distinct CDR3 sequences, 15% to 20% of them singletons. This clonotype was counted a few times. The CDR3 length is 15 residues. CDR1 and CDR2 (germline): SGHKS, YYEKEE (reference sequence). The V and J ends lost 0 bases and 7 bases, in that order; junction bases with no gene match: 8. Sequences were obtained from PBMCs or a T cell subset sorted from them (not recorded which). The rearrangement uses TRBV5-5 and TRBJ2-5; 8 bases line up with TRBD2. This receptor was taken from an adult woman who had mild COVID-19 (a few samples of this study predate the infection). Cell type and time point are not known. The CDR3 loop reads CASSLVAGGPGTQYF. DNA for the CDR3: TGTGCCAGCAGCTTGGTGGCGGGAGGTCCGGGGACCCAGTACTTC.